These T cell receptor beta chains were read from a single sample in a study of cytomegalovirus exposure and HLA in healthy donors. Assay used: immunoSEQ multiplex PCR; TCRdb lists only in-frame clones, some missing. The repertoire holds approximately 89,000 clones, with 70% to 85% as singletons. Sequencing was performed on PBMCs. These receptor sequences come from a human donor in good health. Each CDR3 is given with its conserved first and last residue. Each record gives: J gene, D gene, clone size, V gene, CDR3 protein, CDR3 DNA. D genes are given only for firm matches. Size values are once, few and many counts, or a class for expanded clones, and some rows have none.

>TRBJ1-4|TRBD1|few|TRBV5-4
CASSPGTVEKLFF
TGTGCCAGCAGCCCGGGGACAGTCGAAAAACTGTTTTTT
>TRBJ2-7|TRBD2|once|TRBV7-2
CASSLTVAGAGEQYF
TGTGCCAGCAGCTTAACCGTTGCGGGAGCCGGCGAGCAGTACTTC
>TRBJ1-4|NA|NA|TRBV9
CASSVAPGPTNEKLFF
TGTGCCAGCAGCGTAGCCCCAGGGCCAACTAATGAAAAACTGTTTTTT
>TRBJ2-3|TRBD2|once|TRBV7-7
CASSLDGGGTDTQYF
TGTGCTAGCAGCTTAGATGGCGGGGGAACAGATACGCAGTATTTT
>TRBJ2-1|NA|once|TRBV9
CASSVGPPGDEQFF
TGTGCCAGCAGCGTAGGGCCCCCGGGGGATGAGCAGTTCTTC
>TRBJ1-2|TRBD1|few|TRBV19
CATHGTGGASLYGYTF
TGTGCCACCCACGGGACAGGGGGCGCATCCCTCTATGGCTACACCTTC
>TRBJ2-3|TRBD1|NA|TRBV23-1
CASSPDRGPGDTQYF
TGCGCCAGCAGCCCCGACAGGGGGCCCGGTGATACGCAGTATTTT
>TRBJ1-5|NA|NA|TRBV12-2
CASRLAQEGVGQPQHF
TGTGCAAGTCGCTTAGCCCAAGAAGGGGTGGGTCAGCCCCAGCATTTT
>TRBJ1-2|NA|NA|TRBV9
CASSVEERAYRGYTF
TGTGCCAGCAGCGTAGAAGAGAGGGCTTACAGAGGCTACACCTTC
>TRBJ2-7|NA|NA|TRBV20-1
CSAGPLGYF
TGCAGTGCGGGGCCCCTCGGGTACTTC
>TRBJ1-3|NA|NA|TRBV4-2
CASSQVGGRNTIYF
TGTGCCAGCAGCCAAGTGGGGGGTAGAAACACCATATATTTT
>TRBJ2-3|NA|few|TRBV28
CASSLAGVGTDTQYF
TGTGCCAGCAGTTTAGCAGGGGTCGGCACAGATACGCAGTATTTT
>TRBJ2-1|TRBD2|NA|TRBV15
CATSETSGSSYNEQFF
TGTGCCACCAGCGAAACTAGCGGAAGCTCCTACAATGAGCAGTTCTTC
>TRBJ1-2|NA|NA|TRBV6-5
CASSYREAYGYTF
TGTGCCAGCAGTTACAGGGAGGCCTATGGCTACACCTTC
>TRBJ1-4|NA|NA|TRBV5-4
CASSKEFGSGYGEKLFF
TGTGCCAGCAGCAAGGAGTTCGGAAGTGGCTACGGTGAAAAACTGTTTTTT
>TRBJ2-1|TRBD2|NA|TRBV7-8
CASSPWTSGRAENEQFF
TGTGCCAGCAGCCCCTGGACTAGCGGGAGGGCTGAGAATGAGCAGTTCTTC
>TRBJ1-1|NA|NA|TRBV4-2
CASSQDRPVNTEAFF
TGTGCCAGCAGCCAAGATCGTCCGGTGAACACTGAAGCTTTCTTT
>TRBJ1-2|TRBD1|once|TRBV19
CASTPTGTLYGYTF
TGTGCCAGTACCCCGACAGGGACTCTCTATGGCTACACCTTC
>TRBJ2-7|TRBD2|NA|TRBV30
CAWGTSGSSYEQYF
TGTGCCTGGGGCACTAGCGGGAGCTCCTACGAGCAGTACTTC
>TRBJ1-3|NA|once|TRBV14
CASSQVGGVGNTIYF
TGTGCCAGCAGCCAAGTCGGGGGGGTTGGAAACACCATATATTTT
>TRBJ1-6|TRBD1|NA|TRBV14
CASSHRTGAVSPLHF
TGTGCCAGCAGCCACAGGACAGGTGCGGTATCACCCCTCCACTTT
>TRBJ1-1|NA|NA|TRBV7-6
CASSLGTDTEAFF
TGTGCCAGCAGCTTAGGGACAGACACTGAAGCTTTCTTT
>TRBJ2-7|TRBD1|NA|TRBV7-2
CASSTRRQGSGEQYF
TGTGCCAGCAGCACCCGACGACAGGGGAGCGGCGAGCAGTACTTC
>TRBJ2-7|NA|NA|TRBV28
CASSLGSETRGIFEQYF
TGTGCCAGCAGCCTCGGCAGCGAAACTCGGGGTATCTTCGAGCAGTACTTC
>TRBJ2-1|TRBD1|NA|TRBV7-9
CASSSVPLQGAGEQFF
TGTGCCAGCAGCTCGGTGCCGCTTCAGGGGGCTGGAGAGCAGTTCTTC
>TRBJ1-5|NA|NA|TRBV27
CASSPQGYSNQPQHF
TGTGCCAGCAGTCCACAGGGTTATAGCAATCAGCCCCAGCATTTT
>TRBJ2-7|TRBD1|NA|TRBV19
CASSPTGQGLEQYF
TGTGCCAGTAGTCCAACGGGACAGGGTTTAGAGCAGTACTTC
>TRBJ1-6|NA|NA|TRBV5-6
CASSLGAGTANSPLHF
TGTGCCAGCAGCTTGGGGGCGGGGACGGCTAATTCACCCCTCCACTTT
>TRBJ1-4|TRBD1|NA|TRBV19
CASSMDRAKEKLFF
TGTGCCAGTAGTATGGACAGGGCCAAGGAAAAACTGTTTTTT
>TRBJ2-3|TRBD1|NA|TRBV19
CASSMRTGTDTQYF
TGTGCCAGTAGTATGAGGACAGGGACAGATACGCAGTATTTT
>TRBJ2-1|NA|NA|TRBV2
CASSEGRGEQFF
TGTGCCAGCAGTGAAGGCCGCGGTGAGCAGTTCTTC
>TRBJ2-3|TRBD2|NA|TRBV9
CASSVSGTSGSDTQYF
TGTGCCAGCAGCGTGTCCGGGACTAGCGGATCAGATACGCAGTATTTT
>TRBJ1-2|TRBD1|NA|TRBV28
CASRTGQAYGYTF
TGTGCCAGCAGGACAGGACAGGCCTATGGCTACACCTTC
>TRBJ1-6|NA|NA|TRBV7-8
CASSFNSGSSYNSPLHF
TGTGCCAGCAGCTTCAACTCCGGGAGCTCCTATAATTCACCCCTCCACTTT
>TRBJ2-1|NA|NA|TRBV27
CASAYSSYNEQFF
TGTGCCAGCGCCTACAGCTCCTACAATGAGCAGTTCTTC
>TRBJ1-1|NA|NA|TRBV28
CASSLSGVSAARAFF
TGTGCCAGCAGTTTATCGGGGGTGTCCGCGGCCAGGGCTTTCTTT
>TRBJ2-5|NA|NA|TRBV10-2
CASSEGVAPREKETQYF
TGCGCCAGCAGTGAGGGGGTAGCTCCCCGGGAGAAAGAGACCCAGTACTTC
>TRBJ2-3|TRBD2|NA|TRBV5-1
CASIAGASTDTQYF
TGCGCCAGCATTGCGGGAGCTAGCACAGATACGCAGTATTTT
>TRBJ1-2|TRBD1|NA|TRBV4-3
CASSQGTGGYGYTF
TGCGCCAGCAGCCAAGGGACAGGGGGATATGGCTACACCTTC
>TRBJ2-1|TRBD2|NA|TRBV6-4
CASSPTSGGYNEQFF
TGTGCCAGCAGCCCCACTAGCGGGGGGTACAATGAGCAGTTCTTC
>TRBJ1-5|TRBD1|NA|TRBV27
CASRDRGRGGLNQPQHF
TGTGCCAGCAGGGACAGGGGGCGGGGAGGCCTAAATCAGCCCCAGCATTTT
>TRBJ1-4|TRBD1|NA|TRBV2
CASSRGQGAMIGEKLFF
TGTGCCAGCAGTCGGGGACAGGGGGCTATGATCGGAGAAAAACTGTTTTTT
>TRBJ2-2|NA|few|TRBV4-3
CASSRDLGQITGELFF
TGCGCCAGCAGCCGAGACCTGGGACAAATCACCGGGGAGCTGTTTTTT
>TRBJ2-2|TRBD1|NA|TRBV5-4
CASSSDRGHTGELFF
TGTGCCAGCAGCTCGGACAGGGGGCACACCGGGGAGCTGTTTTTT
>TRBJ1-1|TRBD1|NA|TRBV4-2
CASSQGRGRENTEAFF
TGTGCCAGCAGCCAAGGGAGGGGGCGGGAGAACACTGAAGCTTTCTTT
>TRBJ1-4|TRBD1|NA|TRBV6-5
CASSYSTGGHEKLFF
TGTGCCAGCAGTTACTCGACAGGGGGACATGAAAAACTGTTTTTT